Shown below are 23 T cell receptor beta chains from a single sample sequenced in a study of a mutant IDH1 vaccine in newly diagnosed glioma. Sequencing was performed with immunoSEQ multiplex PCR; in TCRdb, only in-frame clones are kept and a portion is missing. The sample has roughly 120,000 clones, 80% seen once; the top ten hold under 5.5%. Which antigens these TCRs recognize remains unknown. Specified time point: week 11, during vaccination. Each vaccine dose was 300 ug of mutant IDH1 20-mer peptide, with topical imiquimod. Sequenced material: PBMCs, taken from a glioma patient whose treatment included an IDH1 peptide vaccine. These receptors came from a man aged 35 to 55 with glioma.

The CDR3 spells CASSERDGANVLTF. For the CDR3, the DNA is TGTGCCAGCAGTGAAAGGGATGGGGCCAACGTCCTGACTTTC. This rearrangement joins TRBV6-4 to TRBJ2-6; D remains ambiguous. Trimming removed 3 bases at V and 3 bases at J, with 6 bases between. CDR3 size: 14 residues. CDR1 and CDR2 from the germline V gene are MRHNA and SNTAGT.

This clone occurred a few times. The chain uses TRBV29-1 and TRBJ1-3; D perhaps matches TRBD1 (6 bases). CDR1 is SQVTM and CDR2 is ANQGSEA in the germline V gene. The V and J ends lost 5 bases and 2 bases respectively, with 13 bases between them. The CDR3 totals 14 residues. DNA of the CDR3: TGCAGCGTTTCGGGACACCTCGCTGGAAACACCATATATTTT. This translates into CSVSGHLAGNTIYF.

V and J are TRBV7-2 and TRBJ2-7; 8 nucleotides agree with TRBD2. The V segment lost 2 bases and the J segment 6 bases; nucleotides outside the gene matches: 6. This CDR3 has 14 residues. CDR1 and CDR2 from the germline V gene are SGHTA and FQGNSA. CDR3 in amino acids: CASSLLAGPGEQYF. CDR3 bases: TGTGCCAGCAGCTTACTAGCGGGCCCTGGCGAGCAGTACTTC.

This sequence joins TRBV7-9 and TRBJ2-3; maybe TRBD1 (6 bases). This CDR3 is built from 16 residues. Germline assignment: CDR1 SEHNR and CDR2 FQNEAQ (reference sequence). Between the trimmed V and J ends, which lost 5 bases and 3 bases, there was a span of 18 bases. Written as DNA, the CDR3 is TGTGCCAGCAGCACTCGACAGGACGGTGGGACAGATACGCAGTATTTT. Protein: CASSTRQDGGTDTQYF.

The V and J genes are TRBV5-4 and TRBJ2-7, with a weak D call TRBD2 (6 bases). The germline CDR1 and CDR2 sequences are SGHNT and YYREEE (reference sequence). V lost 4 bases and J lost 1, with 12 bases in between. The CDR3 sequence is 14 residues long. In DNA, the CDR3 is TGTGCCAGCAGCGGCGCGCGGGGATCCTACGAGCAGTACTTC. Protein product: CASSGARGSYEQYF.

This clone was observed a handful of times. This chain joins TRBV10-3 and TRBJ1-1, with D perhaps TRBD1 (5 bases). V lost 5 bases and J 1 base, leaving 5 bases between the germline ends. The length of the CDR3 is 12 residues. The V gene's germline CDR1 is ENHRY and CDR2 SYGVKD. The DNA for the CDR3 is TGTGCCATCAGTCAGGGGAACACTGAAGCTTTCTTT. This gives the protein CAISQGNTEAFF.

This chain uses TRBV4-3 with TRBJ2-7, with a weak D call TRBD2 (5 bases). Per the germline V gene, CDR1 is LGHNA and CDR2 is YSLEER. The CDR3 consists of 15 residues. V lost 1 base and J 7 bases, leaving 17 bases between the germline ends. The CDR3 loop reads CASSQGAGRSGEQYF. Written as DNA, the CDR3 is TGCGCCAGCAGCCAAGGAGCCGGACGGTCGGGGGAGCAGTACTTC.

The rearrangement links TRBV7-6 to TRBJ1-2; a possible D gene is TRBD1 (5 bases). Germline assignment: CDR1 SGHVS and CDR2 FNYEAQ. V lost 4 bases and J lost 0, with 12 bases in between. There are 15 residues in the CDR3. The chain's CDR3 is CASSSLLGANYGYTF. The CDR3 DNA sequence: TGTGCCAGCAGCTCGCTCCTAGGGGCTAACTATGGCTACACCTTC.

The chain combines TRBV7-8 with TRBJ2-7; 9 bases match TRBD2. The V gene end was trimmed by 1 base and the J gene end by 4 bases; junction bases not matched to a gene: 5. Looked up from germline, CDR1 is SGHVS and CDR2 is FQNEAQ. CDR3 length: 15 residues. Written as DNA, the CDR3 is TGTGCCAGCAGCTTAGAGGCGGGGGGGCTATACGAGCAGTACTTC. It encodes CASSLEAGGLYEQYF.

The rearrangement uses TRBV6-6 and TRBJ2-3; no clear D gene. Trimming cost V 2 bases and J 4 bases, with 7 bases left between them. The germline CDR1 and CDR2 sequences are MNHNY and SVGAGI (reference sequence). The CDR3 is 13 residues long. The CDR3 here is CASSYQSPDTQYF. The CDR3 bases are TGTGCCAGCAGTTACCAGTCCCCAGATACGCAGTATTTT.

This sequence joins TRBV6-5 and TRBJ2-6; D remains unclear. Trimming cost V 0 bases and J 0 bases, with 6 bases left between them. The CDR3 loop spans 16 amino acids. Germline CDR1 MNHEY, CDR2 SVGAGI. CDR3 sequence reads: CASSYSEVSGANVLTF. The DNA for the CDR3 is TGTGCCAGCAGTTACTCTGAGGTCTCTGGGGCCAACGTCCTGACTTTC.

The V and J genes are TRBV7-2 and TRBJ1-5; the D is unclear. The CDR3 is made up of 16 amino acids. CDR1 and CDR2 (germline): SGHTA, FQGNSA. Deletions cut 1 base from V and 2 bases from J, with 12 bases between. Here the CDR3 reads CASSLVGFTGNQPQHF. CDR3 nucleotide sequence: TGTGCCAGCAGCTTAGTAGGTTTCACAGGCAATCAGCCCCAGCATTTT. The full variable domain, rest sourced from reference TRBV7-2 and TRBJ1-5, is GAGVSQSPSNKVTEKGKDVELRCDPISGHTALYWYRQSLGQGLEFLIYFQGNSAPDKSGLPSDRFSAERTGGSVSTLTIQRTQQEDSAVYLCASSLVGFTGNQPQHFGDGTRLSIL.

This clone showed up just a few times. The chain uses TRBV2 and TRBJ2-2; D unclear. V was clipped by 4 bases and J by 7 bases, with 7 bases between them. The V gene's germline CDR1 is SNHLY and CDR2 FYNNEI. The CDR3 extends over 12 amino acids. In DNA form, the CDR3 reads TGTGCCAGCAGTGTCATGGTCGGGGAGCTGTTTTTT. Translated, it gives CASSVMVGELFF.

This sequence joins TRBV7-8 and TRBJ1-5; 8 nucleotides line up with TRBD1. The junction had 15 bases not matched to a gene; V was cut back by 5 bases and J by 9 bases. The germline CDR1 and CDR2 sequences are SGHVS and FQNEAQ. The CDR3 covers 16 residues. The CDR3 here is CASSNKPGQVGWPQHF. The CDR3 DNA reads as TGTGCCAGCAGCAATAAACCGGGACAGGTGGGATGGCCCCAGCATTTT.

The V gene is TRBV6-6, the J gene TRBJ2-5; TRBD1 matches 9 bases. The trim removed 6 bases at V and 1 base at J, leaving 9 bases unmatched. This CDR3 region has 16 residues. CDR1 and CDR2 (germline): MNHNY, SVGAGI (reference sequence). The CDR3 here is CASSHGQGLVQETQYF. For the CDR3, the DNA is TGTGCCAGCAGCCACGGACAGGGGCTAGTCCAAGAGACCCAGTACTTC.

This rearrangement joins TRBV27 to TRBJ2-1; possibly TRBD1 for D (6 bases). V lost 6 bases to trimming and J lost 1 base, with 7 bases between them. Germline-derived CDR1 and CDR2 are MNHEY and SMNVEV (reference sequence). The CDR3 runs 13 residues. CDR3 sequence: CASRGQSYNEQFF. CDR3 DNA: TGTGCCAGCAGAGGACAGTCCTACAATGAGCAGTTCTTC.

The chain carries TRBV6-6 and TRBJ2-1; 8 nucleotides align to TRBD2. The CDR3 spans 12 residues. J gave up 9 bases and V 5 bases, and 3 bases lay outside the gene matches. Per the germline V gene, CDR1 is MNHNY and CDR2 is SVGAGI (reference sequence). The DNA of the CDR3 is TGTGCCAGCAGTCACGGGAGGGGTGAGCAGTTCTTC. Protein: CASSHGRGEQFF.

The J gene is TRBJ2-1, the V gene TRBV5-1; TRBD2 matches at 9 bases. CDR3 length: 15 amino acids. V lost 5 bases, J lost 5 bases, and 8 bases stayed unmatched. Germline V gene lookup returns CDR1 SGHRS and CDR2 YFSETQ. For the CDR3, the DNA is TGCGCCAGCAGTTGGAAGCGGGGGGTAGACAATGAGCAGTTCTTC. Translation gives CASSWKRGVDNEQFF.

Only a few counts were recorded for this clone. This rearrangement joins TRBV5-8 to TRBJ2-1, with 9 bases fitting TRBD2. With 5 bases clipped from V and 7 bases from J, the junction kept 19 bases outside the gene matches. The CDR3 length is 18 residues. CDR1 SGHTS and CDR2 YDEGEE come from the germline V gene. The CDR3 is CASSFLYLSGRHRNEQFF. As DNA, the CDR3 is TGTGCCAGCAGTTTCTTGTATTTGAGCGGGAGGCATCGGAATGAGCAGTTCTTC.

J is TRBJ2-4 and V is TRBV10-2; either TRBD1 or TRBD2 may supply D (5 bases each). V was trimmed by 8 bases and J by 6 bases, leaving 23 bases between them. Germline V CDR1 and CDR2: WSHSY, SAAADI. The CDR3 has 16 residues. The CDR3 region has the DNA TGCGCCAGCTCCCTCCCCCCGGCAGGGAGCGGAAACATTCAGTACTTC. It encodes CASSLPPAGSGNIQYF.

V is TRBV7-2 and J is TRBJ1-2; 9 bases are a match to TRBD1. V trimming: 0 bases; J trimming: 5 bases; junction bases outside the gene matches: 10. This CDR3 contains 17 residues. In germline, CDR1 is SGHTA, CDR2 FQGNSA. CDR3 loop: CASSLAAGTGLSYGYTF. For the CDR3, the DNA is TGTGCCAGCAGCTTAGCCGCCGGGACAGGGCTCTCTTATGGCTACACCTTC.

The V gene is TRBV12-5, the J gene TRBJ1-5; D is unclear. This CDR3 is built from 15 residues. The germline CDR1 and CDR2 sequences are LGHNT and FRNRAP. Trimming stripped 5 bases from V and 3 bases from J, with 14 bases between. CDR3 residues: CASGDLGVANQPQHF. The CDR3 bases are TGTGCTAGTGGTGACCTCGGGGTGGCCAATCAGCCCCAGCATTTT.

The chain employs TRBV25-1 and TRBJ2-1; D possibly corresponds to TRBD1 (5 bases). This CDR3 has 14 amino acids. Germline CDR1 reads MGHDK; CDR2 reads SYGVNS. Trimming stripped 3 bases from V and 5 bases from J, with 11 bases between. In DNA, the CDR3 is TGTGCCAGCAGTGACTGGGGCCCGAACAATGAGCAGTTCTTC. Encoded protein: CASSDWGPNNEQFF.